A selection of T cell receptor beta chains follows, all from one sample in a study of blood T cells in healthy people across ages. TCRdb called the 5' RACE reads again in MiXCR, with one record for every CDR3 protein. The sample holds 700,000 or so distinct CDR3 sequences; 40% to 50% are singletons and the top ten take about 30%. The sequencing sample was made of blood. All receptors derive from a man older than 75 in good health. Both conserved end residues are part of each CDR3. D genes are given only for firm matches. Part of the rows lack a size; the others show once, few, many or a class for expanded clones.

D gene	V gene	clone size	J gene	CDR3 protein	CDR3 DNA
NA	TRBV4-2	many	TRBJ2-1	CASSPDSSYNEQFF	TGTGCCAGCAGCCCAGACAGCTCCTACAATGAGCAGTTCTTC
TRBD2	TRBV6-2/TRBV6-3	NA	TRBJ2-7	CASSPSGLASYEQYF	TGTGCCAGCAGTCCTTCGGGACTAGCGTCCTACGAGCAGTACTTC
NA	TRBV5-1	NA	TRBJ2-7	CASSLDAVSSYEQYF	TGCGCCAGCAGCTTGGATGCGGTAAGCTCCTACGAGCAGTACTTC
TRBD2	TRBV5-6	few	TRBJ2-5	CASSLRAGLAGQETQYF	TGTGCCAGCAGCTTGCGCGCGGGACTAGCGGGCCAAGAGACCCAGTACTTC
TRBD1	TRBV20-1	once	TRBJ1-6	CSARNRGRNSPLYF	TGCAGTGCTAGGAACAGGGGGCGGAATTCACCCCTCTACTTT
NA	TRBV7-6	few	TRBJ2-3	CASSLAEGWDTQYF	TGTGCCAGCAGCTTAGCCGAAGGGTGGGATACGCAGTATTTT
NA	TRBV11-2	many	TRBJ2-1	CASSLVSGPINEQFF	TGTGCCAGCAGCTTAGTCTCTGGGCCCATCAATGAGCAGTTCTTC
NA	TRBV7-2	few	TRBJ2-1	CASSPEAAYNEQFF	TGTGCCAGCAGCCCAGAGGCCGCTTACAATGAGCAGTTCTTC
NA	TRBV27	NA	TRBJ2-5	CASSGRDYQETQYF	TGTGCCAGCAGTGGCCGGGACTACCAAGAGACCCAGTACTTC
TRBD2	TRBV12-3/TRBV12-4	once	TRBJ2-1	CASSLRGTSGGANEQFF	TGTGCCAGCAGTTTAAGGGGGACTAGCGGGGGGGCGAATGAGCAGTTCTTC
TRBD1	TRBV30	NA	TRBJ1-6	CAWSAGTGSMSYNSPLHF	TGTGCCTGGAGCGCCGGGACAGGATCGATGTCCTATAATTCACCCCTCCACTTT
NA	TRBV12-3/TRBV12-4	NA	TRBJ1-1	CASTSAAGGEAFF	TGTGCCAGCACAAGTGCAGCTGGGGGTGAAGCTTTCTTT
TRBD1	TRBV3-1	once	TRBJ1-1	CASSGRDRASKAFF	TGTGCCAGCAGCGGCCGGGACAGGGCGTCGAAAGCTTTCTTT
TRBD1	TRBV20-1	NA	TRBJ1-1	CSTTGRYTEAFF	TGCAGTACGACAGGGAGATACACTGAAGCTTTCTTT
TRBD1	TRBV10-3	NA	TRBJ2-3	CAISSGTGVSTDTQYF	TGTGCCATCAGTTCAGGGACAGGGGTGAGCACAGATACGCAGTATTTT
NA	TRBV20-1	NA	TRBJ2-5	CSAARGPRPETQYF	TGCAGTGCTGCCCGAGGCCCAAGGCCAGAGACCCAGTACTTC
NA	TRBV12-3/TRBV12-4	NA	TRBJ2-3	CASSLYRRGADTQYF	TGTGCCAGCAGTTTATATAGACGGGGCGCAGATACGCAGTATTTT
TRBD2	TRBV6-4	few	TRBJ2-3	CASSTSARGADTQYF	TGTGCCAGCAGTACTAGCGCCCGCGGGGCAGATACGCAGTATTTT
TRBD2	TRBV5-1	NA	TRBJ2-2	CASTIAGGGELFF	TGCGCCAGCACCATAGCGGGAGGCGGGGAGCTGTTTTTT
NA	TRBV4-3	many	TRBJ2-5	CASSQQYQETQYF	TGCGCCAGCAGCCAGCAGTACCAAGAGACCCAGTACTTC
NA	TRBV29-1	many	TRBJ2-7	CSVESGVRTGEQYF	TGCAGCGTTGAATCCGGGGTCCGGACGGGAGAGCAGTACTTC
NA	TRBV6-5	few	TRBJ2-6	CASSRPFSGANVLTF	TGTGCCAGCAGTCGACCGTTCTCTGGGGCCAACGTCCTGACTTTC
TRBD2	TRBV5-1	NA	TRBJ2-1	CASSPRGPSGGADEQFF	TGCGCCAGCAGCCCCCGCGGGCCTAGCGGAGGGGCTGATGAGCAGTTCTTC
TRBD1	TRBV6-6	NA	TRBJ2-7	CASSLQTGGGYEQYF	TGTGCCAGCAGTTTGCAAACAGGGGGCGGTTACGAGCAGTACTTC
NA	TRBV5-5	NA	TRBJ1-4	CASGEGREDEKLFF	TGTGCCAGCGGCGAGGGGAGAGAGGATGAAAAACTGTTTTTT
NA	TRBV3-1	NA	TRBJ1-6	CASSPTQGDNSPLHF	TGTGCCAGCAGTCCAACACAGGGTGATAATTCACCCCTCCACTTT
NA	TRBV20-1	NA	TRBJ2-3	CSAFYSSTDTQYF	TGCAGTGCTTTTTACAGTTCCACAGATACGCAGTATTTT
TRBD2	TRBV2	few	TRBJ2-3	CASTPASKSVLAGDGTDTQYF	TGTGCCAGCACCCCGGCGTCAAAAAGCGTACTAGCGGGAGATGGCACAGATACGCAGTATTTT
TRBD2	TRBV4-2	NA	TRBJ2-5	CASGQESHTSGGIPEQYF	TGTGCCAGCGGCCAGGAGAGCCACACTAGCGGGGGGATCCCTGAGCAGTACTTC
NA	TRBV7-2	NA	TRBJ2-2	CASSSLTRDGELFF	TGTGCCAGCAGCTCCCTAACCAGGGACGGGGAGCTGTTTTTT
TRBD1	TRBV6-2/TRBV6-3	few	TRBJ2-7	CASLDRADEQYF	TGTGCCAGCCTGGACAGGGCCGACGAGCAGTACTTC
NA	TRBV20-1	many	TRBJ2-7	CSASNFAEEQYF	TGCAGTGCTAGTAATTTCGCGGAAGAGCAGTACTTC
NA	TRBV28	few	TRBJ1-2	CASSRSLRQSSYGYTF	TGTGCCAGCAGCCGCTCCCTTCGGCAGTCGAGCTATGGCTACACCTTC
TRBD2	TRBV24-1	few	TRBJ2-5	CATSDAGTSAETQYF	TGTGCCACCAGTGACGCTGGGACTAGTGCAGAGACCCAGTACTTC
NA	TRBV20-1	NA	TRBJ2-4	CSARDPQGVKNIQYF	TGCAGTGCTAGAGACCCCCAGGGAGTCAAAAACATTCAGTACTTC
NA	TRBV11-1	NA	TRBJ2-1	CASSIPPDTEQFF	TGTGCCAGCAGCATCCCCCCGGACACTGAGCAGTTCTTC
TRBD2	TRBV7-9	NA	TRBJ2-1	CASSPVASGRTYTYNEQFF	TGTGCCAGCAGCCCAGTGGCTAGCGGGAGGACCTATACATACAATGAGCAGTTCTTC
NA	TRBV7-6	few	TRBJ2-1	CASSSQQEVGEQFF	TGTGCCAGCAGCTCTCAACAGGAAGTAGGTGAGCAGTTCTTC
NA	TRBV4-3	NA	TRBJ2-7	CASSQDLQPSSYNEQYF	TGCGCCAGCAGCCAAGATCTCCAGCCAAGCTCCTACAATGAGCAGTACTTC
NA	TRBV20-1	NA	TRBJ1-5	CSAREEKGHNQPQHF	TGCAGTGCTAGAGAGGAAAAGGGGCACAATCAGCCCCAGCATTTT
NA	TRBV7-2	NA	TRBJ2-1	CASSLALRNEQFF	TGTGCCAGCAGCTTAGCGCTTAGAAATGAGCAGTTCTTC
NA	TRBV20-1	NA	TRBJ2-7	CSAEASRLGGYEQYF	TGCAGTGCTGAGGCTAGCAGGCTTGGTGGCTACGAGCAGTACTTC
NA	TRBV6-2/TRBV6-3	few	TRBJ2-7	CASSQGHMEYF	TGTGCCAGCAGTCAGGGACATATGGAGTACTTC
NA	TRBV6-6	few	TRBJ1-2	CASSYTGGGYTF	TGTGCCAGCAGTTACACGGGGGGCGGCTACACCTTC
TRBD1	TRBV4-1	once	TRBJ2-4	CASSQGQRAKNIQYF	TGCGCCAGCAGCCAGGGACAGAGAGCCAAAAACATTCAGTACTTC
TRBD1	TRBV11-2	NA	TRBJ2-1	CASSLQGVSNEQFF	TGTGCCAGCAGCCTACAGGGGGTAAGCAATGAGCAGTTCTTC
NA	TRBV24-1	few	TRBJ2-1	CATSSTVSYNEQFF	TGTGCCACCAGTTCGACAGTATCCTACAATGAGCAGTTCTTC
TRBD1	TRBV4-1	NA	TRBJ1-5	CASSQGLDRGNQPQHF	TGCGCCAGCAGCCAAGGCTTGGACAGGGGGAATCAGCCCCAGCATTTT
NA	TRBV28	few	TRBJ1-1	CASSADRSTEAFF	TGTGCCAGCAGTGCGGACCGTAGCACTGAAGCTTTCTTT
NA	TRBV5-1	few	TRBJ2-3	CASSVGRFTDTQYF	TGCGCCAGCAGCGTCGGCAGGTTCACAGATACGCAGTATTTT
TRBD2	TRBV7-2	NA	TRBJ2-5	CASSPKELAGDPMETQYF	TGTGCCAGCAGCCCGAAAGAACTAGCGGGGGACCCCATGGAGACCCAGTACTTC
NA	TRBV7-2	NA	TRBJ2-3	CASCQWALGTDTQYF	TGTGCCAGCTGCCAATGGGCTTTGGGCACAGATACGCAGTATTTT
TRBD1	TRBV7-9	few	TRBJ2-5	CASSYTTGTGGQETQYF	TGTGCCAGCAGCTACACAACCGGGACAGGGGGCCAAGAGACCCAGTACTTC
NA	TRBV9	few	TRBJ1-5	CASSADRSGDQPQHF	TGTGCCAGCAGCGCCGACAGGTCGGGTGATCAGCCCCAGCATTTT
NA	TRBV5-1	NA	TRBJ1-1	CASSRAVNQNTEAFF	TGCGCCAGCAGCCGGGCAGTGAATCAGAACACTGAAGCTTTCTTT